This record covers a single TCR beta chain. The antigen is not known. The data were obtained in a study of brain T cells in children with intractable seizures. General study findings and limits: Pre- and post-surgery blood differed in depth, so pre-surgery absences may be undersampling.

Profiling relied on immunoSEQ multiplex PCR, and the TCRdb table lists in-frame clones only, not all of them. The table shows about 340,000 clones, with more than 85% occurring only once. This sample's time point: blood from clinic visit 5 months post-surgery; TSC patient then seizure free. Surgery cases with the highest brain T cell transcript signatures were chosen for sequencing. Germline CDR1 reads MNHEY; CDR2 reads SMNVEV (reference sequence). V was pared by 3 bases and J by 4 bases, with 10 bases between. This CDR3 has 15 amino acids. The chain couples TRBV27 to TRBJ1-6; the D gene is possibly TRBD1 (6 bases). The sample in question was peripheral blood, obtained approximately 5 months after surgery. The receptor was derived from a boy less than two years old with tuberous sclerosis and intractable seizures. The CDR3 reads CASSFGQRYNSPLHF. DNA for the CDR3: TGTGCCAGCAGTTTCGGACAGCGTTATAATTCACCCCTCCACTTT.